The T cell receptor (beta chain) under discussion was sequenced for a study of blood T cell repertoires in COVID-19 (TCRdb year 2020). Regarding the complete study: Samples from collaborators originated in the United States, Italy and Spain and spanned both the acute and convalescent phases of COVID-19. The samples were drawn from the first 160 participants of the ongoing ImmuneRACE study and from some 1,300 subjects provided by 6 global collaborators. Sample metadata almost always included a de-identified subject ID, COVID-19 status, age in years and sex. The dataset comprised deeply sampled blood TCRbeta repertoires from subjects exposed to, actively infected with, or recovered from COVID-19. Where HLA class I and class II types were available, the types were taken from metadata supplied by the sample provider, not from assay-based typing. The prospective study material was composed of cDNA or gDNA derived from T cells, B-cell-depleted T cells, or PBMCs. The repertoires were released in a freely available public database meant as a resource for research on the immune response to SARS-CoV-2. Overall results and qualifications from the work: How much clinical and demographic metadata was included differed by source and by participant, and the metadata was provided uncurated.

TCRbeta CDR3 regions were amplified from genomic DNA by means of the immunoSEQ Assay, a bias-controlled multiplex PCR. Concerning the study's data processing: Nucleated cell counts per sample were estimated from amplification of reference gene primers within the assay. To quantify the absolute abundance of each unique TCRbeta CDR3 rearrangement, sequence reads were collapsed and filtered. Productive Simpson clonality was computed per sample as the square root of Simpson's diversity index over productive rearrangements. TCRdb limited this immuneACCESS table to in-frame rearrangements with V and J called. A share of clones is missing; checked studies link under half to unresolved V genes, and the rest is unexplained. V and J calls and clone size follow that table, whereas D and trimming were derived from the DNA. The sample data list about 220,000 clones, and approximately 81% of these were observed just once. Approximately 4% of the sample belongs to the ten largest clones.

Collaborating institutions collected whole blood in K2EDTA tubes following their own protocols. For TCRbeta analysis, collaborators shipped samples in one of three forms: frozen whole blood, isolated PBMCs, or DNA extracted from either of those sample types. From the cysteine up to the phenylalanine, the CDR3 has a length of 15 residues. Left in the record is the CDR3 DNA by itself, 45 bases read in frame from the first base. Details on this clone: It has no known antigen specificity. No base-level quality is on record; no much larger clone is a single base apart.

Recombination connected TRBV21-1 to TRBJ1-4; the table's D call, TRBD1, was not checked against the DNA. TRBV21-1 constitutes a pseudogene. This TCR came from an elderly woman with acute or convalescent COVID-19. The sample was peripheral blood. The DNA is as follows: TGTGCCAGCAGCAAACTAAGGGGCTCGTATGAAAAACTGTTTTTT. Its amino acids are CASSKLRGSYEKLFF.